This is a list of T cell receptor beta chains from one sample in a study of cytomegalovirus exposure and HLA in healthy donors. Libraries were prepared by immunoSEQ multiplex PCR; TCRdb keeps only in-frame clonotypes and omits some of them. This repertoire comprises fewer than 70,000 clones; its ten largest clones make up approximately 4%. Sequenced sample: PBMCs. Source of these receptors: a woman aged 18-29 years in good health and CMV-seronegative. Each CDR3 is given with its conserved first and last residue.

CATLGQGHSYEQYF,TRBV28
CVRSLQGCEQYF,TRBV7-5
CASSPGETYNSPLHF,TRBV9
CALSRVQDTEAFF,TRBV30
CASSVTGQGQPQHF,TRBV25-1
CASSVQSTTGQGAYEQYF,TRBV9
CASSPGRGLATNEQFF,TRBV7-9
CASSVGLGKAEAFF,TRBV13
CAWSPRVEAFF,TRBV30
CATSRGSGTGGNEQYF,TRBV15
CASSYALGAGEQFF,TRBV6-5
CASSSSAQGLGNEQFF,TRBV7-9
CASRQGPNTGELFF,TRBV6-5
CASSQAIRGDYGYTF,TRBV4-1
CASSLSAVSTDTQYF,TRBV7-2
CASSLEPGAYGYTF,TRBV5-1
CASSPGARDTQYF,TRBV18
CASSQDNVGGYEQYF,TRBV4-1
CASATPLLAGGPTGELFF,TRBV7-9
CASSPPRGGHSGANVLTF,TRBV18
CSVEGPGEYGYTF,TRBV29-1
CASSYVDSPAYEQYF,TRBV6-5
CAWSIGLADPGELFF,TRBV30
CASSLGSSSGNTIYF,TRBV7-6
CAWSVRGNTYNEQFF,TRBV30
CASLGAGLFHEQYF,TRBV28